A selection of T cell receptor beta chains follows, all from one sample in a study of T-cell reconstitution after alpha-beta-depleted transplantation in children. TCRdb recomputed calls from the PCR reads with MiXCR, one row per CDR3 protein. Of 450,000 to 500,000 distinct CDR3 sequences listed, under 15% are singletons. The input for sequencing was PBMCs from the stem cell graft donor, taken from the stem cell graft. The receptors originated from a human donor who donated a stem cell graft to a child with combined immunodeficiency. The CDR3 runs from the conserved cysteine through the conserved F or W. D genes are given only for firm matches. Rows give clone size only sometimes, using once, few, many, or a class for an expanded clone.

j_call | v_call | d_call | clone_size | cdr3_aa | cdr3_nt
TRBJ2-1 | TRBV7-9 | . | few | CASGTEQFF | TGTGCCAGCGGGACTGAGCAGTTCTTC
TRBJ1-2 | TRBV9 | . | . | CASSVLGSGAYGYTF | TGTGCCAGCAGCGTATTGGGGTCTGGGGCCTATGGCTACACCTTC
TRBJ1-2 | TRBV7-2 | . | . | CASSARANGYTF | TGTGCCAGCAGCGCCAGAGCGAATGGCTACACCTTC
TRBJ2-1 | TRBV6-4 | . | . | CASSLAHSSYNEQFF | TGTGCCAGCAGTCTTGCGCATAGCTCCTACAATGAGCAGTTCTTC
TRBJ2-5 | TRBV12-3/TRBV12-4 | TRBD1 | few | CASSPTGRNQETQYF | TGTGCCAGCAGTCCGACAGGGCGGAACCAAGAGACCCAGTACTTC
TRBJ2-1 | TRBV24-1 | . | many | CATSDLTERKNEQFF | TGTGCCACCAGTGATTTGACGGAGAGGAAGAATGAGCAGTTCTTC
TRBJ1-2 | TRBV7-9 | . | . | CASSLAEVNGYTF | TGTGCCAGCAGCTTAGCAGAAGTAAATGGCTACACCTTC
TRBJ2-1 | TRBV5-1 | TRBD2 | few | CASRTTSGSYEQFF | TGCGCCAGCAGAACCACTAGCGGGAGTTATGAGCAGTTCTTC
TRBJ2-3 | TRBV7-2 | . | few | CVSSSRTGTDTQYF | TGTGTCAGCAGCTCCCGGACAGGCACAGATACGCAGTATTTT
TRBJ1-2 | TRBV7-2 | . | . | CASSLGQTRLGGYTF | TGTGCCAGCAGCCTAGGACAAACCCGCCTAGGGGGCTACACCTTC
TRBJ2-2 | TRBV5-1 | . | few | CASSEQNTGELFF | TGCGCCAGCAGCGAGCAGAACACCGGGGAGCTGTTTTTT
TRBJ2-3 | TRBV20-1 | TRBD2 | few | CSARDLRGGGTDTQYF | TGCAGTGCTAGAGATCTGCGCGGGGGTGGCACAGATACGCAGTATTTT
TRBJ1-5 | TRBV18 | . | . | CASSPEVSNQPQHF | TGTGCCAGCTCACCAGAGGTCAGCAATCAGCCCCAGCATTTT